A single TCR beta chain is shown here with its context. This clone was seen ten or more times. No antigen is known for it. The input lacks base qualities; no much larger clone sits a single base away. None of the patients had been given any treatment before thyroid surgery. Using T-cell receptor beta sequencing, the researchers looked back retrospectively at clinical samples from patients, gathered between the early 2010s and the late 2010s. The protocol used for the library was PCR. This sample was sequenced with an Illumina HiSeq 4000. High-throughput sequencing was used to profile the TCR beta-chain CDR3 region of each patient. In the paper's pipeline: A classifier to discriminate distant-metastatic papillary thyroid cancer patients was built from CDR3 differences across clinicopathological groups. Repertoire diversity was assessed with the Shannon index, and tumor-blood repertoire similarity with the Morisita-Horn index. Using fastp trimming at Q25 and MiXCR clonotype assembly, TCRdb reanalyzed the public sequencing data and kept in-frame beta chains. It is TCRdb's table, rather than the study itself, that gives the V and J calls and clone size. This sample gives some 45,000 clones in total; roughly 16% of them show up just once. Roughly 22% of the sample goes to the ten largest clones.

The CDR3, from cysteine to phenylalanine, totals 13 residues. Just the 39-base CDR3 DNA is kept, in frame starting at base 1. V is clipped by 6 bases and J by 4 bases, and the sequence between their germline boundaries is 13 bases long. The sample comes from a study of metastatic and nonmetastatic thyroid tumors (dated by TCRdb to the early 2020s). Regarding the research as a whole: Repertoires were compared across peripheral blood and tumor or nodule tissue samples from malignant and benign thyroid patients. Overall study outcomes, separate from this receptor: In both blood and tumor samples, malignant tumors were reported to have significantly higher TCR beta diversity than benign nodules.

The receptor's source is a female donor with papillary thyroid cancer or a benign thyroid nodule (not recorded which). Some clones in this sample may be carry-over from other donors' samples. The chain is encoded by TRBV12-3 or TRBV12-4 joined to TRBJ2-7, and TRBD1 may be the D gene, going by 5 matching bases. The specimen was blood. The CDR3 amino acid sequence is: CASRLDIPYEQYF. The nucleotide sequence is TGTGCCAGCAGGTTGGACATTCCTTACGAGCAGTACTTC.